This TCR beta chain was sequenced in a study of T cells expressing NK-cell markers. TCRdb re-called the 5' RACE reads and shows each CDR3 protein once, DNA omitted. Its table lists about 15,000 distinct CDR3 sequences. The CDR3 contains 17 residues. This TCR was recovered from a man aged 18-75 years in good health. The rearrangement uses TRBV12-3 or TRBV12-4 and TRBJ2-2; TCRdb gives TRBD1 as the D gene, but with no DNA this cannot be confirmed. Sequences were obtained from blood T cells: a sorted CD56 or NKG2C T cell subset, CD4+ or CD8+ T cells, or bulk PBMC T cells (not recorded which). This CDR3 reads CASSGYFQGAGTGELFF.